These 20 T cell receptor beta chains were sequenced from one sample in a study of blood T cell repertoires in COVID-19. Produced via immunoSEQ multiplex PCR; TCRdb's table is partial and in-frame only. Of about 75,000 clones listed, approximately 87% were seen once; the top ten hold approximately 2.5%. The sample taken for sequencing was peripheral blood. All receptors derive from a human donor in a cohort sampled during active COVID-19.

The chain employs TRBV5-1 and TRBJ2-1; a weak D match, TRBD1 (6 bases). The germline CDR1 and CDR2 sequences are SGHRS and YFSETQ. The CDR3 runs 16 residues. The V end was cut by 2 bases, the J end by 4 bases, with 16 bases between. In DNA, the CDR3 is TGCGCCAGCAGCTTCGAACAGGGACGGATTTACAATGAGCAGTTCTTC. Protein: CASSFEQGRIYNEQFF. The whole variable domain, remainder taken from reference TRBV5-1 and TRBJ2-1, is KAGVTQTPRYLIKTRGQQVTLSCSPISGHRSVSWYQQTPGQGLQFLFEYFSETQRNKGNFPGRFSGRQFSNSRSEMNVSTLELGDSALYLCASSFEQGRIYNEQFFGPGTRLTVL.

This CDR3 is CASSQVSGGPKETQYF. CDR3 coding DNA: TGCGCCAGCAGCCAAGTATCGGGAGGGCCGAAGGAGACCCAGTACTTC. V is TRBV4-1 and J is TRBJ2-5; TRBD2 matches at 8 bases. The junction had 9 bases not matched to a gene; V was cut back by 1 base and J by 5 bases. Germline values: CDR1 MGHRA, CDR2 YSYEKL. The CDR3 is 16 amino acids.

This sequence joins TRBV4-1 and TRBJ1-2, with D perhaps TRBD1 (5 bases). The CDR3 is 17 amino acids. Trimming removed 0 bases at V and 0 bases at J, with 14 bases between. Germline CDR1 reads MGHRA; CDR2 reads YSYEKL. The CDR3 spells CASSQESRTPTNYGYTF. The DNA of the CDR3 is TGCGCCAGCAGCCAAGAATCTCGGACACCTACTAACTATGGCTACACCTTC.

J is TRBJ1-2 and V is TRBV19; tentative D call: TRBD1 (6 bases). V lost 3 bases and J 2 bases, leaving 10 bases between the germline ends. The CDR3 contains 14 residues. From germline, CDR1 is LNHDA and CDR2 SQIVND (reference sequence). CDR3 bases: TGTGCCAGTAGTATGACAACAGGGAACTATGGCTACACCTTC. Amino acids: CASSMTTGNYGYTF.

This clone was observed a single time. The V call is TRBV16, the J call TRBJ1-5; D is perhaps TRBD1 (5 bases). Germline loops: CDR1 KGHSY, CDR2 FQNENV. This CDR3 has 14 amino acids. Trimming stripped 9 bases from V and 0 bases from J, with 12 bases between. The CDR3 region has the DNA TGTGCCAGTCAACAGGTCAATAGCAATCAGCCCCAGCATTTT. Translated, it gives CASQQVNSNQPQHF.

DNA for the CDR3: TGTGCCTGGAGTGTATGGTGGGGGGAGGGAACTAATGAAAAACTGTTTTTT. It translates to CAWSVWWGEGTNEKLFF. The chain carries TRBV30 and TRBJ1-4; maybe TRBD1 (5 bases). The germline gives CDR1 GTSNPN, CDR2 SVGIG (reference sequence). V gave up 0 bases and J gave up 1 base, with 15 bases separating them. This CDR3 has 17 amino acids.

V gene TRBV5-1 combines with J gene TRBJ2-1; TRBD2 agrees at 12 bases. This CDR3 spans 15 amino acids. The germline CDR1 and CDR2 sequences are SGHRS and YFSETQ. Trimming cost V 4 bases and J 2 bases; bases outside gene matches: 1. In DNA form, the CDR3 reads TGCGCCAGCAGCCGGACTAGCGGGGCCTACAATGAGCAGTTCTTC. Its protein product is CASSRTSGAYNEQFF.

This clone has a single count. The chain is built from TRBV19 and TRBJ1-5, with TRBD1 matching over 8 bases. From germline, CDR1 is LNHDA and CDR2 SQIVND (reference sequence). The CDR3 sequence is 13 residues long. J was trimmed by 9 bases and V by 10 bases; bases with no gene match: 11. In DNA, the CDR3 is TGTGCCACCTCGACAGGGGAGTCGTCGCCCCAGCATTTT. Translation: CATSTGESSPQHF.

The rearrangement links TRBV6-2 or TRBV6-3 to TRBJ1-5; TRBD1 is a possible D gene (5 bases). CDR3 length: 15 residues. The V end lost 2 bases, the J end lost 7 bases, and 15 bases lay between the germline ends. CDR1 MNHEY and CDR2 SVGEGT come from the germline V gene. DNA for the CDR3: TGTGCCAGCAGTTACAGAAACCCCAGGGCCCAGCCCCAGCATTTT. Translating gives CASSYRNPRAQPQHF.

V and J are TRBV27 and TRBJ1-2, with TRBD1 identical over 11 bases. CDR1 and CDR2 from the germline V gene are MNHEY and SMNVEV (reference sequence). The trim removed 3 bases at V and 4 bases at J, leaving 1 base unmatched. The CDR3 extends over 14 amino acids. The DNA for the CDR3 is TGTGCCAGCAGTTTCGGGACAGGGGGCTATGGCTACACCTTC. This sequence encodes CASSFGTGGYGYTF.

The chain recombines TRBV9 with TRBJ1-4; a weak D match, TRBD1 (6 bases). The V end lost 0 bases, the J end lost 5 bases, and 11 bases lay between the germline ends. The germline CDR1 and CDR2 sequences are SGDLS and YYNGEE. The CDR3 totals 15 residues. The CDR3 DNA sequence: TGTGCCAGCAGCGTAGAAGGGGGAAACAATGAAAAACTGTTTTTT. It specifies CASSVEGGNNEKLFF.

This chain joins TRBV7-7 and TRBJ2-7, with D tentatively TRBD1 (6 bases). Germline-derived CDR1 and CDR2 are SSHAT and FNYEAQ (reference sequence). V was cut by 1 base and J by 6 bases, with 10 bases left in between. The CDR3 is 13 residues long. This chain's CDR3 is CASSLGAGAEQYF. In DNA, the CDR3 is TGTGCCAGCAGCTTAGGGGCAGGGGCCGAGCAGTACTTC.

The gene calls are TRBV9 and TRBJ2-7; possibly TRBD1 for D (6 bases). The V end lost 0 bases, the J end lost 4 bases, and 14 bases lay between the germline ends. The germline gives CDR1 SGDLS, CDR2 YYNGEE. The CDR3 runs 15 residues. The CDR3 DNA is TGTGCCAGCAGCGTAGGCCGCCGGGACAATTACGAGCAGTACTTC. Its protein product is CASSVGRRDNYEQYF. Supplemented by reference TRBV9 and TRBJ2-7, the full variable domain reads DSGVTQTPKHLITATGQRVTLRCSPRSGDLSVYWYQQSLDQGLQFLIQYYNGEERAKGNILERFSAQQFPDLHSELNLSSLELGDSALYFCASSVGRRDNYEQYFGPGTRLTVT.

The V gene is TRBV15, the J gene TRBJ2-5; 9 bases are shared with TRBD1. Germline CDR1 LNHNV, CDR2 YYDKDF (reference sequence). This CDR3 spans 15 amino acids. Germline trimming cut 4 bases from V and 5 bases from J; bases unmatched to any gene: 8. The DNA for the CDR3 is TGTGCCACCAGCATGGACAGGGGTGGTGGGGAGACCCAGTACTTC. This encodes CATSMDRGGGETQYF.

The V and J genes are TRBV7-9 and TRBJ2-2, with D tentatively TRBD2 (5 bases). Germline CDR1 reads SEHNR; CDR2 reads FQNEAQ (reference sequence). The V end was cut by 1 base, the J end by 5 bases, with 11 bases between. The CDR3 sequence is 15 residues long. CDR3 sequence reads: CASSLGSPGTGELFF. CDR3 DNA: TGTGCCAGCAGCTTAGGGAGTCCGGGGACCGGGGAGCTGTTTTTT.

Written as DNA, the CDR3 is TGTGCCAGTAGTAGGACGGGGATCTACAATGAGCAGTTCTTC. Its protein is CASSRTGIYNEQFF. The rearrangement joins TRBV19 to TRBJ2-1; tentatively, D is TRBD2 (5 bases). V lost 4 bases to trimming and J lost 3 bases, with 10 bases between them. Germline V gives CDR1 LNHDA, CDR2 SQIVND (reference sequence). The CDR3 runs to 14 residues.

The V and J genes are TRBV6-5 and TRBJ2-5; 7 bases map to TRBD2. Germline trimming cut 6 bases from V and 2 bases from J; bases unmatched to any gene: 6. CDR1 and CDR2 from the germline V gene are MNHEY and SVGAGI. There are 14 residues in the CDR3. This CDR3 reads CASSVSGAQETQYF. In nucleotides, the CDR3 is TGTGCCAGCAGCGTCAGCGGGGCGCAAGAGACCCAGTACTTC.

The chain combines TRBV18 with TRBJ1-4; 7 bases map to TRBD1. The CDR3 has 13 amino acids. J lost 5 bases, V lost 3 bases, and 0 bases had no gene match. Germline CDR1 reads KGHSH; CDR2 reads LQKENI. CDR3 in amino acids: CASSPGQNEKLFF. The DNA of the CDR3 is TGTGCCAGCTCACCGGGACAGAATGAAAAACTGTTTTTT.

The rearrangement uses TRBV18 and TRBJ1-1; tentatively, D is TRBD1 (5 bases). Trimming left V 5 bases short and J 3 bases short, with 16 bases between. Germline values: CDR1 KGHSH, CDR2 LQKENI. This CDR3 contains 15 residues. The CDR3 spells CASSKDRSGDTEAFF. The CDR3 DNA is TGTGCCAGCTCAAAGGACCGCTCGGGGGACACTGAAGCTTTCTTT. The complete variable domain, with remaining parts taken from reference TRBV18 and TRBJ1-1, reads NAGVMQNPRHLVRRRGQEARLRCSPMKGHSHVYWYRQLPEEGLKFMVYLQKENIIDESGMPKERFSAEFPKEGPSILRIQQVVRGDSAAYFCASSKDRSGDTEAFFGQGTRLTVV.

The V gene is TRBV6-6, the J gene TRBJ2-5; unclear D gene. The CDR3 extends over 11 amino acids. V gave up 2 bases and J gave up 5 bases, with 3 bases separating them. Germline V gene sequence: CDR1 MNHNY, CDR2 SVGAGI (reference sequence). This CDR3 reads CASSYRETQYF. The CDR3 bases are TGTGCCAGCAGTTACCGGGAGACCCAGTACTTC.